Described below is a single T cell receptor (beta chain) sequence and its context. Per the original methods: Amplifying reference gene primers gave estimates of nucleated cell counts. Data came from immunoSEQ multiplex PCR; TCRdb stores just in-frame clones and leaves some out. The V and J calls and clone size were taken over from that table, and D and trimming were inferred from the DNA. The data contain 150,000 to 200,000 clones, about 81% of them seen just once; the ten biggest clones take up over 7.5%. This sample stems from a study of blood T cell repertoires in COVID-19. Study at large: The study drew acute and convalescent COVID-19 samples from the United States, Italy and Spain. PBMCs, B-cell-depleted T cells, or T cells provided the cDNA or gDNA that made up the material.

After removal of 2 bases from V and 5 bases from J, the junction contained 10 bases not matched to a gene. The CDR3 totals 17 residues. CDR1 and CDR2 (germline): SGHTS, YDEGEE. The chain recombines TRBV5-8 with TRBJ1-1; 12 nucleotides match TRBD1. What was sequenced was peripheral blood. The sequence was obtained from a woman between 65 and 79 years old with acute or convalescent COVID-19. The CDR3 DNA follows: TGTGCCAGCAGCTTTTCCGGGGGACAGGGGGCTTTTACTGAAGCTTTCTTT. Protein product: CASSFSGGQGAFTEAFF. Using reference TRBV5-8 and TRBJ1-1 for the parts outside the CDR3, the full variable domain is EAGVTQSPTHLIKTRGQQATLRCSPISGHTSVYWYQQALGLGLQFLLWYDEGEERNRGNFPPRFSGRQFPNYSSELNVNALELEDSALYLCASSFSGGQGAFTEAFFGQGTRLTVV.